One sample yielded the 29 T cell receptor beta chains listed below, sequenced in a study of tumor T cells in aggressive B-cell lymphoma (TCRdb year 2017). Library construction relied on the immunoSEQ multiplex PCR assay. TCRdb retrieved this table from immuneACCESS and kept in-frame rearrangements only. Not all clones are present; in checked studies, unresolved V genes account for under half, and no reason is known for the remainder. Within this sample are just over 3,000 clones, with 85% of them counted one time only. Together, the top ten hold less than 5% of the sample. The material sequenced was tumor tissue. The origin of the receptors is an adult with diffuse large B cell lymphoma.

This clone has a handful of counts. V is TRBV11-3 and J is TRBJ2-3; 12 positions agree with TRBD1. V was pared by 5 bases and J by 6 bases, with 6 bases of the junction left unmatched. This CDR3 spans 15 amino acids. Germline V gene data show CDR1 as SGHNT and CDR2 as YENEEA. In DNA, the CDR3 is TGTGCCAGCAGCCCCGGGACAGGGGGCAGGGATACGCAGTATTTT. Translating gives CASSPGTGGRDTQYF.

In this sample, this clone turned up once. The chain links TRBV7-9 to TRBJ1-3; D is unresolved. In germline, CDR1 is SEHNR, CDR2 FQNEAQ (reference sequence). CDR3 size: 13 residues. Trimming took off 1 base at V and 6 bases at J, with 7 bases between the two ends. CDR3 DNA: TGTGCCAGCAGCTTAGGCAGGATAAACACCATATATTTT. Translating gives CASSLGRINTIYF. The entire variable domain, with the rest obtained from reference TRBV7-9 and TRBJ1-3, is as follows: DTGVSQNPRHKITKRGQNVTFRCDPISEHNRLYWYRQTLGQGPEFLTYFQNEAQLEKSRLLSDRFSAERPKGSFSTLEIQRTEQGDSAMYLCASSLGRINTIYFGEGSWLTVV.

In its sample, this clone was seen once. The chain combines TRBV19 with TRBJ1-1, with D hard to call. Trimming shortened V by 5 bases and J by 5 bases, and 6 bases separated the two germline ends. Per germline, CDR1 LNHDA and CDR2 SQIVND (reference sequence). This CDR3 comprises 11 residues. The CDR3 sequence: CASSDRTEAFF. The CDR3 nucleotides read TGTGCCAGTAGTGATCGGACTGAAGCTTTCTTT. The full variable domain, rest sourced from reference TRBV19 and TRBJ1-1, is DGGITQSPKYLFRKEGQNVTLSCEQNLNHDAMYWYRQDPGQGLRLIYYSQIVNDFQKGDIAEGYSVSREKKESFPLTVTSAQKNPTAFYLCASSDRTEAFFGQGTRLTVV.

This clone was observed a single time. The chain joins TRBV6-6 to TRBJ2-4; unclear D gene. Germline V gene data show CDR1 as MNHNY and CDR2 as SVGAGI (reference sequence). The CDR3 loop spans 14 amino acids. The ends were cut back, 4 bases at V and 0 bases at J, with 7 bases in the middle. Here the CDR3 DNA reads TGTGCCAGCAGTTCTGAGCTAGCCAAAAACATTCAGTACTTC. This encodes CASSSELAKNIQYF.

V usage is TRBV18 and J usage is TRBJ1-4; 9 positions match TRBD1. The trim removed 2 bases at V and 8 bases at J, leaving 3 bases unmatched. The CDR3 is 14 residues long. CDR1 KGHSH and CDR2 LQKENI come from the germline V gene. The CDR3 region has the DNA TGTGCCAGCTCACCAACAGGGGGCGAAGAAAAACTGTTTTTT. It is translated as CASSPTGGEEKLFF.

This chain uses TRBV27 with TRBJ1-2; 7 nucleotides align to TRBD1. V lost 6 bases and J lost 2; bases outside the gene matches: 6. The germline CDR1 and CDR2 sequences are MNHEY and SMNVEV (reference sequence). The length of the CDR3 is 14 residues. For the CDR3, the DNA is TGTGCCAGCAGCCGACAGGGCGGGAACTATGGCTACACCTTC. It codes for CASSRQGGNYGYTF.

The chain is built from TRBV10-1 and TRBJ2-5, with D possibly matching TRBD2 (6 bases). Germline CDR1 and CDR2: WNHNN and SYGVQD (reference sequence). CDR3 length equals 14 residues. V was clipped by 3 bases and J by 5 bases, with 13 bases between them. The CDR3, as DNA: TGCGCCAGCAGTGACGGCTTCGCGGGGGAGACCCAGTACTTC. Protein sequence: CASSDGFAGETQYF.

The chain employs TRBV4-1 and TRBJ1-1, with D uncertain. The length of the CDR3 is 12 residues. The germline V and J ends were trimmed by 4 bases and 5 bases, with 8 bases remaining between them. Germline values: CDR1 MGHRA, CDR2 YSYEKL. The CDR3 DNA reads as TGCGCCAGCAGCCCGAGAGGTACTGAAGCTTTCTTT. Its protein is CASSPRGTEAFF.

This rearrangement joins TRBV29-1 to TRBJ2-7; TRBD2 is a possible D gene (6 bases). V was clipped by 4 bases and J by 2 bases, with 12 bases between them. This CDR3 contains 13 residues. CDR1 SQVTM and CDR2 ANQGSEA come from the germline V gene. This CDR3 is CSVGDGGAYEQYF. CDR3 nucleotides: TGCAGCGTTGGAGACGGAGGGGCCTACGAGCAGTACTTC.

The rearrangement links TRBV5-1 to TRBJ1-2, with D maybe TRBD1 (5 bases). Trimming removed 1 base at V and 5 bases at J, with 15 bases between. The germline gives CDR1 SGHRS, CDR2 YFSETQ. The CDR3 has 15 amino acids. The CDR3 region is CASSLMAAGGYGYTF. Written as DNA, the CDR3 is TGCGCCAGCAGCTTGATGGCGGCCGGGGGGTATGGCTACACCTTC.

The V call is TRBV19, the J call TRBJ1-1, with 7 bases identical to TRBD1. The CDR3 runs 14 residues. V lost 7 bases and J lost 1; bases outside the gene matches: 6. The germline V gene encodes CDR1 LNHDA and CDR2 SQIVND (reference sequence). CDR3 protein: CASKQQGKNTEAFF. DNA of the CDR3: TGTGCCAGTAAACAACAGGGGAAGAACACTGAAGCTTTCTTT.

This rearrangement joins TRBV12-5 to TRBJ1-1; no clear D gene. Trimming pared 2 bases from V and 1 base from J, leaving 8 bases between. This CDR3 is 14 amino acids long. Germline V gene sequence: CDR1 LGHNT, CDR2 FRNRAP. The CDR3 sequence: CASGLTPGNTEAFF. DNA for the CDR3: TGTGCTAGTGGTTTGACCCCAGGGAACACTGAAGCTTTCTTT. The complete variable domain, with remaining parts taken from reference TRBV12-5 and TRBJ1-1, reads DARVTQTPRHKVTEMGQEVTMRCQPILGHNTVFWYRQTMMQGLELLAYFRNRAPLDDSGMPKDRFSAEMPDATLATLKIQPSEPRDSAVYFCASGLTPGNTEAFFGQGTRLTVV.

The genes are TRBV30 and TRBJ1-3, with D possibly matching TRBD1 (6 bases). Trimming shortened V by 7 bases and J by 0 bases, and 10 bases separated the two germline ends. The CDR3 covers 13 residues. In germline, CDR1 is GTSNPN, CDR2 SVGIG (reference sequence). CDR3 amino acids: CAFDRISGNTIYF. In DNA, the CDR3 is TGTGCCTTCGACAGGATCTCTGGAAACACCATATATTTT.

V is TRBV9 and J is TRBJ1-1, with a weak D call TRBD1 (5 bases). Trimming removed 4 bases from V and 7 bases from J, with 14 bases in between. This CDR3 spans 13 amino acids. CDR1 and CDR2 (germline): SGDLS, YYNGEE. The CDR3 nucleotides read TGTGCCAGCAGCAGTCGACAGCTGAGTGAAGCTTTCTTT. It encodes CASSSRQLSEAFF.

The genes are TRBV7-9 and TRBJ2-5, with 10 nucleotides matching TRBD2. Germline-derived CDR1 and CDR2 are SEHNR and FQNEAQ (reference sequence). The CDR3 runs to 14 residues. J lost 5 bases, V lost 5 bases, and 5 bases had no gene match. In DNA, the CDR3 is TGTGCCAGCAGCCCAGCGGGGGGGCCTGAGACCCAGTACTTC. It codes for CASSPAGGPETQYF.

V gene TRBV15 combines with J gene TRBJ1-2; 11 nucleotides agree with TRBD1. In germline, CDR1 is LNHNV, CDR2 YYDKDF (reference sequence). This CDR3 spans 15 amino acids. The trim removed 6 bases at V and 8 bases at J, leaving 11 bases unmatched. Here the CDR3 DNA reads TGTGCCACCAGTATCGGGACAGGGGGGAAGAACGGCTACACCTTC. Its translation is CATSIGTGGKNGYTF.

CDR3 coding DNA: TGCGCCAGCAGCCAAGAGGGGACAGGGTTCATCTATGGCTACACCTTC. Translated: CASSQEGTGFIYGYTF. This chain connects TRBV4-1 to TRBJ1-2; 9 bases are a match to TRBD1. The V gene's germline CDR1 is MGHRA and CDR2 YSYEKL. Trimming took 0 bases from V and 4 from J; bases not matched to a gene: 6. The CDR3 totals 16 residues.

This chain joins TRBV27 and TRBJ1-5; D is unresolved. Per the germline V gene, CDR1 is MNHEY and CDR2 is SMNVEV (reference sequence). The CDR3 spans 15 residues. The V end lost 1 base, the J end lost 3 bases, and 10 bases lay between the germline ends. CDR3 loop: CASSLYGSSNQPQHF. CDR3 DNA sequence: TGTGCCAGCAGTTTATACGGGAGCTCCAATCAGCCCCAGCATTTT.

V is TRBV29-1 and J is TRBJ1-2; the D gene is possibly TRBD1 (6 bases). Germline V gene sequence: CDR1 SQVTM, CDR2 ANQGSEA. The CDR3 consists of 14 residues. V lost 7 bases and J lost 3, with 18 bases in between. The CDR3 sequence is CSARTWTDDYGYTF. DNA for the CDR3: TGCAGCGCAAGAACCTGGACAGACGACTATGGCTACACCTTC.

The chain employs TRBV27 and TRBJ1-5; D possibly corresponds to TRBD1 (5 bases). This CDR3 contains 12 residues. Germline V gene sequence: CDR1 MNHEY, CDR2 SMNVEV (reference sequence). Trimming left V 3 bases short and J 8 bases short, with 8 bases between. Here the CDR3 DNA reads TGTGCCAGCAGTTTGTGGGGGGAGCCCCAGCATTTT. This encodes CASSLWGEPQHF.

The chain recombines TRBV18 with TRBJ2-5; 7 positions agree with TRBD1. Germline CDR1 reads KGHSH; CDR2 reads LQKENI. The CDR3 runs 14 residues. Germline trimming cut 5 bases from V and 2 bases from J; bases unmatched to any gene: 5. CDR3 loop: CASSTTGLQETQYF. CDR3 in DNA: TGTGCCAGCTCAACGACAGGGTTGCAAGAGACCCAGTACTTC.

This rearrangement joins TRBV19 to TRBJ2-5; 8 nucleotides match TRBD2. The ends lost 5 bases at V and 4 bases at J; junction bases unmatched: 6. In germline, CDR1 is LNHDA, CDR2 SQIVND (reference sequence). The CDR3 has 14 amino acids. The CDR3, as DNA: TGTGCCAGTAGTGACTCGGGGGGGCTAGAGACCCAGTACTTC. Residues: CASSDSGGLETQYF. Looking up the rest from reference TRBV19 and TRBJ2-5 gives the full variable domain: DGGITQSPKYLFRKEGQNVTLSCEQNLNHDAMYWYRQDPGQGLRLIYYSQIVNDFQKGDIAEGYSVSREKKESFPLTVTSAQKNPTAFYLCASSDSGGLETQYFGPGTRLLVL.

The chain carries TRBV9 and TRBJ2-3; possible D gene TRBD1, 5 bases. The CDR3 runs to 15 residues. CDR1 SGDLS and CDR2 YYNGEE come from the germline V gene. V dropped 4 bases and J dropped 5 bases, with 17 bases sitting between them. Here the CDR3 DNA reads TGTGCCAGCAGCCCCAGGGTACAGATGCGAGATACGCAGTATTTT. The encoded protein is CASSPRVQMRDTQYF.

V gene TRBV18 combines with J gene TRBJ1-2; 9 bases agree with TRBD1. The CDR3 length is 17 residues. J was trimmed by 8 bases and V by 2 bases; bases with no gene match: 15. Germline loops: CDR1 KGHSH, CDR2 LQKENI. CDR3 loop: CASSPLPGQGELGGYTF. The CDR3 DNA reads as TGTGCCAGCTCACCATTACCGGGACAGGGTGAATTGGGCGGCTACACCTTC.

CDR3 loop: CASSPTGNYGYTF. As DNA, the CDR3 is TGTGCCAGCAGCCCGACAGGAAACTATGGCTACACCTTC. The rearrangement uses TRBV7-2 and TRBJ1-2; perhaps TRBD1 as D (6 bases). This CDR3 has 13 residues. Trimming removed 5 bases at V and 2 bases at J, with 9 bases between. CDR1 is SGHTA, CDR2 FQGNSA, per germline.

The chain uses TRBV7-6 and TRBJ1-1; tentative D call: TRBD1 (5 bases). V lost 4 bases and J 2 bases, leaving 11 bases between the germline ends. The CDR3 runs to 14 residues. The germline CDR1 and CDR2 sequences are SGHVS and FNYEAQ. CDR3 protein: CASSSLGANTEAFF. CDR3 bases: TGTGCCAGCAGCTCGTTAGGGGCCAACACTGAAGCTTTCTTT.

The CDR3 region is CASSDSEDRRTEAFF. The CDR3 nucleotides read TGTGCCAGCAGTGACTCGGAGGACCGAAGAACTGAAGCTTTCTTT. The V call is TRBV6-4, the J call TRBJ1-1; unclear D gene. Germline V gives CDR1 MRHNA, CDR2 SNTAGT. The CDR3 runs 15 residues. The V end was cut by 0 bases, the J end by 5 bases, with 13 bases between.

This clone was counted a single time. This sequence joins TRBV2 and TRBJ2-2; TRBD1 matches 9 bases. Germline V CDR1 and CDR2: SNHLY, FYNNEI. The junction had 8 bases not matched to a gene; V was cut back by 6 bases and J by 6 bases. The CDR3 consists of 15 residues. The CDR3, as DNA: TGTGCCAGCAGCGGACAGGGGCTGGTTTCCGGGGAGCTGTTTTTT. This gives the protein CASSGQGLVSGELFF.

This rearrangement joins TRBV6-1 to TRBJ2-7, with 7 bases that match TRBD1. Germline V gene lookup returns CDR1 MNHNS and CDR2 SASEGT. CDR3 size: 14 residues. V shed 0 bases and J 3 bases; nucleotides not matched to a gene: 2. This CDR3 is CASSEAYRGYEQYF. The CDR3, as DNA: TGTGCCAGCAGTGAAGCCTACAGGGGCTACGAGCAGTACTTC.